The present entry profiles one TCR beta chain with its context. Which antigen it targets is not known. No much larger clone exists at a distance of one base, and base qualities are not known. Interpreted using the paper, the time point label stands for: around 24 weeks on oral tofacitinib. The treatment or condition label, as the study defines it: oral pan-JAK inhibitor, 5-10 mg twice daily. Peripheral blood and lesional scalp punch biopsies were obtained from patients with alopecia areata. PBMCs were isolated by density centrifugation and stained for CD3, CD4 and CD8, and CD4+ and CD8+ T cells were sorted on a FACSAria. The CDR3 starts with the cysteine, ends with the phenylalanine, and has 18 residues. The retained sequence is limited to the CDR3, 54 bases, with the frame set at the first base. The germline V gene sets CDR1 to SNHLY and CDR2 to FYNNEI. Here V drops 6 bases and J drops 0 bases, and the junction holds 12 bases not matched to any gene.

Libraries were prepared through the immunoSEQ multiplex PCR assay. RNA was extracted from all samples and reverse transcribed into cDNA as template for TCR sequencing. First-strand cDNA was synthesized using SuperScript III with a 2:1 mix of oligo-dT and random hexamers. A synthetic immune receptor repertoire was used to measure amplification bias, and any remaining bias was corrected computationally. The study's processing was this. Raw reads were preprocessed to remove errors, and CDR3 was defined by IMGT conventions from the conserved cysteine to phenylalanine. To get clonality, Shannon entropy was normalized by log2 of the number of productive unique TCRs and the result was subtracted from 1. Scalp TCRbeta sequences were cross-referenced with sorted blood CD4 and CD8 repertoires so that the CD4 or CD8 identity of scalp clones could be inferred. In TCRdb, the immuneACCESS table is reduced to in-frame sequences with V and J assigned. These tables do not hold every clone; where another copy was compared, an unresolved V gene accounts for under half, and the others remain unexplained. The V and J calls and the clone size are those of that table, but D and trimming were determined from the DNA. The sample records under 350,000 clones, 58% of which are singletons. The ten largest clonotypes hold 1.8% of the sample.

These data belong to a study of CD8+ T cells in alopecia areata listed by TCRdb under 2018. A note on the overall study: The treated patients took part in an open-label pilot trial in which moderate-to-severe alopecia areata was treated with oral tofacitinib at 5 to 10 mg twice daily. Patients received tofacitinib for 6 to 18 months and were then followed off drug for 6 months to check for delayed response and recurrence. Disease severity in treated patients was measured with the SALT score, which quantifies the percentage of affected scalp surface area. High-throughput TCRbeta sequencing was used to examine T cell clonal expansion in alopecia areata in both the C3H/HeJ mouse model and human patients. Scalp tissue and sorted CD4+ and CD8+ peripheral blood T cells from patchy and totalis/universalis alopecia areata patients and from healthy controls were covered by human TCRbeta sequencing. Biopsies were taken from tofacitinib-treated patients at baseline and at 4 and 24 weeks of treatment, and a later scalp biopsy was taken in several of the tofacitinib-treated patients. Scalp clonality was compared across normal scalp (n=4), patchy alopecia areata scalp (n=8), and alopecia totalis/universalis scalp (n=8). RNA was extracted with the PAXgene miRNA kit for fixed scalp, the miRNeasy kit for PBMCs, and the RNeasy kit for mouse skin. immunoSEQ multiplex PCR using 35 Vbeta forward primers and 13 Jbeta reverse primers was used to amplify TCRbeta CDR3 regions.

The paper's findings and limits, for the study overall: Because the treated cohort was small and had only one nonresponder, larger studies are needed to examine links between baseline CD8+ expansion and response. Shared TCR sequences between patients were less evident than in mice, which may be partly attributable to HLA diversity in the patient population. During tofacitinib treatment, many expanded lesional clones stuck around in both scalp and blood, and this persistence may partly explain why relapse happens after treatment is stopped. Lesional scalp, especially in alopecia totalis/universalis, showed higher clonality and more expanded CD8+ clones than normal scalp, suggesting antigenic drive. Unlike mouse skin, where gammadelta T cells dominate, normal human skin contains resident alphabeta T cells that get sequenced too, which complicates analysis of the scalp TCR repertoire. With tofacitinib, both scalp clonality and the number of expanded CD8+ clones among the top 100 scalp clones went down significantly.

The sequence is built from TRBV2 and TRBJ2-3, with 10 junctional bases fitting TRBD2. The material sequenced was CD4+ T cells sorted from blood, taken at week 24, from a patient treated with tofacitinib. This clonotype originated in a human donor with alopecia areata. The CDR3 is CASSPLAGARSSTDTQYF. The DNA sequence is given as TGTGCCAGCAGCCCGCTAGCGGGGGCCCGATCTAGCACAGATACGCAGTATTTT.